Following are 11 T cell receptor beta chains from one sample sequenced in a study of blood T cell repertoires in COVID-19 (dated by TCRdb to 2019 to 2021). Receptors were amplified or captured by the immunoSEQ multiplex PCR assay. This immuneACCESS table, as held by TCRdb, lists in-frame sequences with V and J called but not all clones. Of the missing ones, under half trace to an unresolved V gene in checked studies; the others have no known cause. The sample includes more than 130,000 clones, with approximately 80% observed a single time. The top ten clones comprise roughly 8.3% of the sample. The material sequenced was peripheral blood. The origin of the receptors is a woman at least 80 years old in a cohort sampled during active or convalescent COVID-19.

This clone has only a few counts. This rearrangement joins TRBV4-1 to TRBJ2-2; 10 bases are a match to TRBD1. This CDR3 is built from 15 residues. The ends lost 4 bases at V and 7 bases at J; junction bases unmatched: 6. Germline CDR1 reads MGHRA; CDR2 reads YSYEKL. The CDR3 DNA reads as TGCGCCAGCAGCCCTCCGGGACAGGGGATCGGGGAGCTGTTTTTT. This translates into CASSPPGQGIGELFF.

The V call is TRBV2, the J call TRBJ1-5; 8 bases match TRBD1. The CDR3 is 16 residues long. CDR1 is SNHLY, CDR2 FYNNEI, per germline. The trim removed 9 bases at V and 1 base at J, leaving 11 bases unmatched. CDR3 nucleotides: TGTGCCAGTCGGACAGGGAAGGAGATCAGCAATCAGCCCCAGCATTTT. Protein: CASRTGKEISNQPQHF.

The V and J genes are TRBV9 and TRBJ1-1; a possible D gene is TRBD1 (5 bases). In germline, CDR1 is SGDLS, CDR2 YYNGEE. V was trimmed by 3 bases and J by 4 bases, leaving 13 bases between them. The CDR3 extends over 14 amino acids. The DNA for the CDR3 is TGTGCCAGCAGCGCCACCACCCAGGGCACTGAAGCTTTCTTT. Residues: CASSATTQGTEAFF.

The chain carries TRBV7-9 and TRBJ1-4; D unclear. Germline V gives CDR1 SEHNR, CDR2 FQNEAQ (reference sequence). This CDR3 spans 11 amino acids. Between the trimmed V and J ends, which lost 7 bases and 7 bases, there was a span of 7 bases. This chain's CDR3 is CASTPFEKLFF. Here the CDR3 DNA reads TGTGCCAGCACTCCATTTGAAAAACTGTTTTTT.

This clone was detected only once. CDR3 in amino acids: CASSHRVYGANVLTF. CDR3 DNA sequence: TGTGCCAGCAGCCACAGGGTTTATGGGGCCAACGTCCTGACTTTC. The J gene is TRBJ2-6, the V gene TRBV7-8; possible D gene TRBD1, 6 bases. Deletions cut 5 bases from V and 3 bases from J, with 11 bases between. Germline CDR1 reads SGHVS; CDR2 reads FQNEAQ. CDR3 length equals 15 residues. The variable domain in full, completed from reference TRBV7-8 and TRBJ2-6, reads GAGVSQSPRYKVAKRGQDVALRCDPISGHVSLFWYQQALGQGPEFLTYFQNEAQLDKSGLPSDRFFAERPEGSVSTLKIQRTQQEDSAVYLCASSHRVYGANVLTFGAGSRLTVL.

The rearrangement uses TRBV5-6 and TRBJ2-3; 7 positions agree with TRBD2. The CDR3 extends over 16 amino acids. V was pared by 1 base and J by 6 bases, with 11 bases of the junction left unmatched. Germline values: CDR1 SGHDT, CDR2 YYEEEE. The CDR3 region has the DNA TGTGCCAGCAGCTTGAGTACGCGGGGGAGGCTGGATACGCAGTATTTT. It yields the protein CASSLSTRGRLDTQYF. Full variable domain (rest looked up from reference TRBV5-6 and TRBJ2-3): DAGVTQSPTHLIKTRGQQVTLRCSPKSGHDTVSWYQQALGQGPQFIFQYYEEEERQRGNFPDRFSGHQFPNYSSELNVNALLLGDSALYLCASSLSTRGRLDTQYFGPGTRLTVL.

The CDR3 DNA sequence: TGTGCCAGCACCGGACAGGGGGCCGCGGTGAATGAGCAGTTCTTC. Protein: CASTGQGAAVNEQFF. The chain is built from TRBV19 and TRBJ2-1, with 11 bases fitting TRBD1. The CDR3 runs 15 residues. The germline V gene has CDR1 LNHDA and CDR2 SQIVND (reference sequence). The V segment lost 9 bases and the J segment 7 bases; nucleotides outside the gene matches: 11.

This chain uses TRBV19 with TRBJ1-2; 8 bases align to TRBD1. The CDR3 loop spans 15 amino acids. V lost 0 bases, J lost 5 bases, and 5 bases stayed unmatched. In germline, CDR1 is LNHDA, CDR2 SQIVND (reference sequence). CDR3 bases: TGTGCCAGTAGTATAGATGGGGGACAGGCGTATGGCTACACCTTC. Encoded protein: CASSIDGGQAYGYTF. Looking up the rest from reference TRBV19 and TRBJ1-2 gives the full variable domain: DGGITQSPKYLFRKEGQNVTLSCEQNLNHDAMYWYRQDPGQGLRLIYYSQIVNDFQKGDIAEGYSVSREKKESFPLTVTSAQKNPTAFYLCASSIDGGQAYGYTFGSGTRLTVV.

The chain employs TRBV11-2 and TRBJ1-2; 7 positions match TRBD1. Per germline, CDR1 SGHAT and CDR2 FQNNGV. CDR3 size: 15 residues. V shed 5 bases and J 8 bases; nucleotides not matched to a gene: 14. CDR3 residues: CASSPPLSRGYGYTF. The CDR3 DNA sequence: TGTGCCAGCAGCCCGCCGTTATCCAGGGGGTACGGCTACACCTTC.

The chain combines TRBV9 with TRBJ1-2, with TRBD1 identical over 7 bases. This CDR3 has 15 amino acids. The V and J ends lost 4 bases and 5 bases, in that order; junction bases with no gene match: 11. CDR1 SGDLS and CDR2 YYNGEE come from the germline V gene. The CDR3 reads CASSPVVTGTYGYTF. CDR3 coding DNA: TGTGCCAGCAGCCCCGTGGTGACAGGGACATATGGCTACACCTTC.

The CDR3: CASSPGTGYNSPLHF. In DNA, the CDR3 is TGTGCCAGCAGCCCCGGGACAGGATATAATTCACCCCTCCACTTT. The chain couples TRBV9 to TRBJ1-6, with 8 positions matching TRBD1. Germline V gene data show CDR1 as SGDLS and CDR2 as YYNGEE. V gave up 4 bases and J gave up 4 bases; unmatched junction bases: 4. This CDR3 comprises 15 residues.